A selection of T cell receptor beta chains follows, all from one sample in a study of T-cell reconstitution after alpha-beta-depleted transplantation in children. TCRdb re-derived calls from the PCR reads in MiXCR, one entry per CDR3 protein. The profile shows roughly 220,000 distinct CDR3 sequences, about 11% of them singletons. Sequenced here: PBMCs from the stem cell graft donor, sampled from the stem cell graft. The receptors shown here come from a human donor who donated a stem cell graft to a child with acute lymphoblastic leukemia. The CDR3 runs from the conserved cysteine through the conserved F or W. A D gene is named only where the DNA matches it firmly. Clone size is not always given. Where it is, it says once, few, many or a class for expanded clones.

V gene: TRBV6-2/TRBV6-3
D gene: NA
clone size: many
J gene: TRBJ1-1
CDR3 DNA: TGTGCCAGCAGCCTTATAACGAACACTGAAGCTTTCTTT
CDR3 protein: CASSLITNTEAFF

V gene: TRBV3-1
D gene: NA
clone size: many
J gene: TRBJ1-1
CDR3 DNA: TGTGCCAGCAGCCAAGACGGTCAGGGGTTGAACACTGAAGCTTTCTTT
CDR3 protein: CASSQDGQGLNTEAFF

V gene: TRBV24-1
D gene: NA
clone size: many
J gene: TRBJ2-2
CDR3 DNA: TGTGCCACCAGTGATTCCGGGGACGGCGCGAACACCGGGGAGCTGTTTTTT
CDR3 protein: CATSDSGDGANTGELFF

V gene: TRBV6-2/TRBV6-3
D gene: NA
clone size: many
J gene: TRBJ1-5
CDR3 DNA: TGTGCCAGCAGTTACACCCAAGGGTTCGGTCAGCCCCAGCATTTT
CDR3 protein: CASSYTQGFGQPQHF

V gene: TRBV7-9
D gene: NA
clone size: many
J gene: TRBJ2-7
CDR3 DNA: TGTGCCAGCAGCTCACCAGGGGGGTTGGTTCCCTACGAGCAGTACTTC
CDR3 protein: CASSSPGGLVPYEQYF

V gene: TRBV29-1
D gene: TRBD2
clone size: many
J gene: TRBJ2-1
CDR3 DNA: TGCAGCGTTGAAGGGCTAGCGGGAGGATACAATGAGCAGTTCTTC
CDR3 protein: CSVEGLAGGYNEQFF

V gene: TRBV5-4
D gene: TRBD1
clone size: NA
J gene: TRBJ1-1
CDR3 DNA: TGTGCCAGCAGCGCGGACAGGGGCGCGAACACTGAAGCTTTCTTT
CDR3 protein: CASSADRGANTEAFF

V gene: TRBV7-9
D gene: NA
clone size: many
J gene: TRBJ2-1
CDR3 DNA: TGTGCCAGCAGCCACCCTCAGTGGGCCGATGAGCAGTTCTTC
CDR3 protein: CASSHPQWADEQFF

V gene: TRBV6-2/TRBV6-3
D gene: NA
clone size: many
J gene: TRBJ1-1
CDR3 DNA: TGTGCCAGCACCGCGGGGTGGGACACTGAAGCTTTCTTT
CDR3 protein: CASTAGWDTEAFF

V gene: TRBV4-1
D gene: TRBD1
clone size: NA
J gene: TRBJ2-4
CDR3 DNA: TGCGCCAGCAGCCAAGATCCGGGACAGGGGGGGAACATTCAGTACTTC
CDR3 protein: CASSQDPGQGGNIQYF

V gene: TRBV29-1
D gene: NA
clone size: many
J gene: TRBJ1-1
CDR3 DNA: TGCAGCGTTGACAGGGTGGGGACTGAAGCTTTCTTT
CDR3 protein: CSVDRVGTEAFF

V gene: TRBV28
D gene: NA
clone size: many
J gene: TRBJ2-7
CDR3 DNA: TGTGCCAGCAGTTTCTCAGAGGACCGGAGCTCCTACGAGCAGTACTTC
CDR3 protein: CASSFSEDRSSYEQYF

V gene: TRBV7-8
D gene: NA
clone size: many
J gene: TRBJ2-7
CDR3 DNA: TGTGCCAGCAGCCAAACAAGATCCTACGAGCAGTACTTC
CDR3 protein: CASSQTRSYEQYF

V gene: TRBV6-2/TRBV6-3
D gene: TRBD1
clone size: few
J gene: TRBJ1-5
CDR3 DNA: TGTGCCAGCAGCCTGGGACAGGGGGCCCGCAATCAGCCCCAGCATTTT
CDR3 protein: CASSLGQGARNQPQHF

V gene: TRBV20-1
D gene: TRBD1
clone size: many
J gene: TRBJ1-1
CDR3 DNA: TGCAGTGCTAGAAACGGGGGGACAGGGGCTTCGAACACTGAAGCTTTCTTT
CDR3 protein: CSARNGGTGASNTEAFF

V gene: TRBV20-1
D gene: NA
clone size: NA
J gene: TRBJ1-1
CDR3 DNA: TGCAGTGCTAGGACGGTTTATTTAGCTTTCTTT
CDR3 protein: CSARTVYLAFF

V gene: TRBV6-1
D gene: TRBD1
clone size: many
J gene: TRBJ2-6
CDR3 DNA: TGTGCCAGCAGTCGAAAAGGGGCAGGGGGCTCTGGGGCCAACGTCCTGACTTTC
CDR3 protein: CASSRKGAGGSGANVLTF

V gene: TRBV19
D gene: NA
clone size: NA
J gene: TRBJ2-7
CDR3 DNA: TGTGCCAGTAGAGGGATCGGAAGGACAGAGCAGTACTTC
CDR3 protein: CASRGIGRTEQYF

V gene: TRBV12-3/TRBV12-4
D gene: NA
clone size: many
J gene: TRBJ1-1
CDR3 DNA: TGTGCCAGCAGTCCCCAAACACCGGTGGCTTTCTTT
CDR3 protein: CASSPQTPVAFF

V gene: TRBV12-3/TRBV12-4
D gene: NA
clone size: few
J gene: TRBJ1-6
CDR3 DNA: TGTGCCAGCAGCCTGACAGGATACAATTCACCCCTCCACTTT
CDR3 protein: CASSLTGYNSPLHF

V gene: TRBV15
D gene: TRBD2
clone size: many
J gene: TRBJ2-2
CDR3 DNA: TGTGCCACCAGCAGAGATCCACTGGGACTAGCGGGACGGGACACCGGGGAGCTGTTTTTT
CDR3 protein: CATSRDPLGLAGRDTGELFF

V gene: TRBV5-1
D gene: NA
clone size: NA
J gene: TRBJ2-7
CDR3 DNA: TGCGCCAGCAGCTTGCGGAGTGTCTTGGGGGCTGACGAGCAGTACTTC
CDR3 protein: CASSLRSVLGADEQYF

V gene: TRBV9
D gene: NA
clone size: many
J gene: TRBJ2-2
CDR3 DNA: TGTGCCAGCAGCGTAGGGAAGTTTGGAGCCGGGGAGCTGTTTTTT
CDR3 protein: CASSVGKFGAGELFF

V gene: TRBV21-1
D gene: NA
clone size: NA
J gene: TRBJ1-1
CDR3 DNA: TGTGCCAGCAGCAAGTGGACAGGGGGCACTGAAGCTTTCTTT
CDR3 protein: CASSKWTGGTEAFF

V gene: TRBV7-2
D gene: NA
clone size: many
J gene: TRBJ1-4
CDR3 DNA: TGTGCCAGCAGCTTAGGGACGGGTGGGAAGGAAAAACTGTTTTTT
CDR3 protein: CASSLGTGGKEKLFF

V gene: TRBV12-3/TRBV12-4
D gene: TRBD2
clone size: many
J gene: TRBJ2-2
CDR3 DNA: TGTGCCAGCAGTTTCGGGAGGGGGGAGCTGTTTTTT
CDR3 protein: CASSFGRGELFF

V gene: TRBV29-1
D gene: TRBD2
clone size: many
J gene: TRBJ2-2
CDR3 DNA: TGCAGCGCGGATTTCGGGACTAGCGGGATGAACACCGGGGAGCTGTTTTTT
CDR3 protein: CSADFGTSGMNTGELFF